Described below is a single TCR beta chain sequence and its context. These data originate in a study of control samples from healthy donors and cancer patients. Profiling relied on immunoSEQ multiplex PCR, and the TCRdb table lists in-frame clones only, not all of them. The table records roughly 120,000 clones, around 90% of them present only once. V lost 2 bases to trimming and J lost 1 base; unmatched junction nucleotides: 3. CDR1 is SGHDN and CDR2 is FVKESK in the germline V gene. CDR3 length: 15 residues. The sample consisted of blood. This chain joins TRBV14 and TRBJ1-1; TRBD1 matches at 8 bases. The receptor comes from a man aged 50 or older in good health. The CDR3 nucleotides read TGTGCCAGCAGCCAAAGGGACAGGTCGAACACTGAAGCTTTCTTT. It yields the protein CASSQRDRSNTEAFF.